This T cell receptor (beta chain) is drawn from a study of immune cell composition in non-small cell lung cancer. Points from the study as a whole: Squamous carcinomas (about 75%) more often had tumour-associated clones >0.5% than adenocarcinomas (around 33%). Tumour TCR-beta clonality was not significantly tied to smoking pack-years. TIL tumour reactivity correlated with maximal tumour-associated clone frequency in adenocarcinoma.

The normal lung sample lay at least 3 cm, and maximally far, from the tumour. DNA was extracted from unsorted cell suspensions stored frozen. V shed 1 base and J 9 bases; nucleotides not matched to a gene: 11. Germline lookup yields CDR1 LNHDA and CDR2 SQIVND (reference sequence). The CDR3 contains 16 residues. For this clone: The antigen is undetermined.

Libraries were prepared by immunoSEQ multiplex PCR; TCRdb keeps only in-frame clonotypes and omits some of them. Among a few thousand clones listed, about 68% were seen once. V gene TRBV19 combines with J gene TRBJ2-1; 8 bases line up with TRBD1. This sequence was found in a human donor with non-small cell lung cancer. The sample comprised non-adjacent lung tissue. In DNA form, the CDR3 reads TGTGCCAGTAGTATAGGAGGGGCAGGGGGCAGGGGTGAGCAGTTCTTC. Translation: CASSIGGAGGRGEQFF.